Listed below are T cell receptor beta chains from one sample, sequenced in a study of CD8+ T cells in alopecia areata. Data came from immunoSEQ multiplex PCR; TCRdb stores just in-frame clones and leaves some out. This repertoire shows some 99,000 clones, 60% to 65% found once; its top ten account for roughly a sixth. The specimen was CD8+ T cells sorted from blood, collected at week 4, from a patient treated with tofacitinib. The receptors were gathered from a human donor with alopecia areata. Both conserved end residues are part of each CDR3. D genes are given only for firm matches. A row's size may be missing; if present it is once, few, many or a size class.

d_gene,v_gene,len,j_gene,abundance,CDR3nt,CDR3aa
.,TRBV29-1,13,TRBJ2-7,.,TGCAGCGTTGAAGACGGGGATTACTACGAGCAGTACTTC,CSVEDGDYYEQYF
.,TRBV7-9,14,TRBJ2-5,.,TGTGCCAGCAGCCATGACTTACTCCAAGAGACCCAGTACTTC,CASSHDLLQETQYF
.,TRBV19,16,TRBJ2-5,.,TGTGCCAGTATGGGGAATAGCTACGACACCCAAGAGACCCAGTACTTC,CASMGNSYDTQETQYF
.,TRBV5-6,14,TRBJ2-7,.,TGTGCCAGCAGCTTCCCGGGGTTCTCCTACGAGCAGTACTTC,CASSFPGFSYEQYF
.,TRBV2,12,TRBJ2-5,.,TGTGCCAGCATTGGGCTAGCAGAGACCCAGTACTTC,CASIGLAETQYF
TRBD1,TRBV29-1,13,TRBJ2-7,few,TGCAGCTATCTCGGACAGGAGACCTACGAGCAGTACTTC,CSYLGQETYEQYF
.,TRBV27,13,TRBJ1-2,.,TGTGCCAGCAGTTTAACACCTGTATGGGGCTACACCTTC,CASSLTPVWGYTF
.,TRBV5-1,15,TRBJ2-1,.,TGCGCCAGCAGCTCCGACAGGGAGGGTTACAATGAGCAGTTCTTC,CASSSDREGYNEQFF
.,TRBV11-2,15,TRBJ2-2,.,TGTGCCAGCAGCCAAACCTTTCAGGGGACCGGGGAGCTGTTTTTT,CASSQTFQGTGELFF
.,TRBV29-1,13,TRBJ2-7,few,TGCAGCGCCAATAGCGGAGAAGGCTACGAGCAGTACTTC,CSANSGEGYEQYF
.,TRBV30,13,TRBJ1-2,.,TGTGCCTGGAGTGTACTGGGGATCTATGGCTACACCTTC,CAWSVLGIYGYTF
TRBD1,TRBV27,18,TRBJ2-6,.,TGTGCCAGCAGTTACTCCGGGACAGGGGGCTCTGGGGCCAACGTCCTGACTTTC,CASSYSGTGGSGANVLTF
.,TRBV27,15,TRBJ2-3,.,TGTGCCAGCAGTTTAGGGGCTAGCGGCACAGATACGCAGTATTTT,CASSLGASGTDTQYF
.,TRBV25-1,15,TRBJ2-5,.,TGTGCCAGCAGTGAATATGGAGCGAATCAAGAGACCCAGTACTTC,CASSEYGANQETQYF
.,TRBV27,14,TRBJ2-7,.,TGTGCCAGCAGTTTATACCCGAGCTCCTACGAGCAGTACTTC,CASSLYPSSYEQYF
.,TRBV5-1,12,TRBJ1-2,.,TGCGCCAGCGGTGCCGGGAACTATGGCTACACCTTC,CASGAGNYGYTF
TRBD1,TRBV19,14,TRBJ1-1,.,TGTGCCAGTAGTCTCACAGGGGGGGACACTGAAGCTTTCTTT,CASSLTGGDTEAFF
TRBD1,TRBV4-3,16,TRBJ1-4,.,TGCGCCAGCAGCAAAACAGGGGGAGCAGTTCCGGGAAAACTGTTTTTT,CASSKTGGAVPGKLFF
TRBD2,TRBV9,15,TRBJ2-3,.,TGTGCCAGCACCAAGGGGACTACTAGCACAGATACGCAGTATTTT,CASTKGTTSTDTQYF
TRBD2,TRBV6-5,14,TRBJ2-3,.,TGTGCCACCCGTCTAGCGGGGAGGCCAGATACGCAGTATTTT,CATRLAGRPDTQYF
.,TRBV13,12,TRBJ1-1,.,TGTGCCAGCAGCTTGGAGGAGACTGAAGCTTTCTTT,CASSLEETEAFF
.,TRBV5-1,17,TRBJ2-4,.,TGCGCCAGCAGCACCACAGGGTCCGTCATAGCCAAAAACATTCAGTACTTC,CASSTTGSVIAKNIQYF
.,TRBV4-3,16,TRBJ1-1,few,TGCGCCAGCAGCCAAGAGAAACAGGAATTGAACACTGAAGCTTTCTTT,CASSQEKQELNTEAFF
.,TRBV4-3,18,TRBJ2-6,.,TGCGCCAGCAGCCAATTTGTGACAGAGAGCTCTGGGGCCAACGTCCTGACTTTC,CASSQFVTESSGANVLTF
TRBD2,TRBV18,19,TRBJ2-3,.,TGTGCCAGCTCACCGGGTAACAGCGGGGGCCCCCGGCCCGTCACTACGCAGTATTTT,CASSPGNSGGPRPVTTQYF
.,TRBV27,14,TRBJ2-3,.,TGTGCCAGCAGGAACCGAGGGGGAACAGATACGCAGTATTTT,CASRNRGGTDTQYF
TRBD1,TRBV4-1,16,TRBJ2-7,.,TGCGCCAGCAGCCTCAGCCAGACAGGGGGTAATAACGAGCAGTACTTC,CASSLSQTGGNNEQYF
.,TRBV29-1,11,TRBJ1-2,.,TGCAGCGTTGATAGGAACTATGGCTACACCTTC,CSVDRNYGYTF
.,TRBV27,13,TRBJ2-1,.,TGTGCCAGCAGTTTAACAGGTACCCGAGAGCAGTTCTTC,CASSLTGTREQFF
TRBD2,TRBV5-6,14,TRBJ2-7,.,TGTGCCAGCAGCTTTAGGACTAGAGTCTACGAGCAGTACTTC,CASSFRTRVYEQYF
.,TRBV7-8,11,TRBJ2-1,.,TGTGCCAGCAGCTCTGAGGACGAGCAGTTCTTC,CASSSEDEQFF
TRBD1,TRBV23-1,15,TRBJ1-6,.,TGCGCCAGCAGTCAGCGGGGGACAGATAATTCACCCCTCCACTTT,CASSQRGTDNSPLHF
TRBD1,TRBV7-8,15,TRBJ2-7,few,TGTGCCAGCAGCTTAGTGCGGGGGACAGGGGGCGAGCAGTACTTC,CASSLVRGTGGEQYF
.,TRBV25-1,12,TRBJ2-7,.,TGTGCCAGCAGGATGGGGGGAGTTGAGCAGTACTTC,CASRMGGVEQYF
.,TRBV9,14,TRBJ1-5,many,TGTGCCAGCAGCGTAGGGGCAGGTAATCAGCCCCAGCATTTT,CASSVGAGNQPQHF
.,TRBV23-1,17,TRBJ1-5,few,TGCGCCAGCAGTCAATCTGCCCAAATCCCGCTCGGGAAGCCCCAGCATTTT,CASSQSAQIPLGKPQHF
.,TRBV5-1,17,TRBJ1-2,.,TGCGCCAGCAGCTTGGACCCTAGCGCTCCGCGAGGGGTGGGCTACACCTTC,CASSLDPSAPRGVGYTF
.,TRBV7-9,13,TRBJ2-5,.,TGTGCCAGCAGCCGGGACAACCAAGAGACCCAGTACTTC,CASSRDNQETQYF
.,TRBV5-6,15,TRBJ1-3,.,TGTGCCAGCAGCTTGCACGGAACCTCTGGAAACACCATATATTTT,CASSLHGTSGNTIYF
.,TRBV4-1,13,TRBJ2-7,few,TGCGCCAGCAGCCGAAGCAGGGTCGGCGAGCAGTACTTC,CASSRSRVGEQYF
.,TRBV30,14,TRBJ2-5,.,TGTGCCTGGAGTGATCTGGACAGTCAAGAGACCCAGTACTTC,CAWSDLDSQETQYF